The sequence of this T cell receptor (beta chain) was determined in a study of blood T cell repertoires in COVID-19. Overall study context: Specimens from acute and convalescent COVID-19 originated in the United States, Italy and Spain. T cells, B-cell-depleted T cells, or PBMCs supplied cDNA or gDNA.

Adults between roughly 18 and 95 years of age took part from under 30 US areas. Data came from immunoSEQ multiplex PCR; TCRdb stores just in-frame clones and leaves some out. The sample contains hundreds of thousands of clones, more than 75% of which appear only once. This receptor was identified in a woman under 40 who had recovered from COVID-19. Input material: PBMCs or T cells enriched from blood (not recorded which).

DNA of the CDR3: TGTGCCAGCAGCTTGTCCAGGGGCACAGATACGCAGTATTTT. Its protein product is CASSLSRGTDTQYF. This rearrangement joins TRBV7-9 to TRBJ2-3; maybe TRBD1 (5 bases). The V end was cut by 3 bases, the J end by 1 base, with 8 bases between. Germline CDR1 is SEHNR and CDR2 is FQNEAQ (reference sequence). The CDR3 totals 14 residues.